This T cell receptor beta chain was sequenced during a study of blood T cell repertoires in COVID-19. Study at large: Some COVID-19 samples were acute and others convalescent; all came from the United States, Italy and Spain. PBMCs, B-cell-depleted T cells, or T cells provided the cDNA or gDNA that made up the material.

In the original processing: For nucleated cells, counts were estimated from reference gene primer amplification. The table came from immunoSEQ multiplex PCR; TCRdb's copy has only in-frame clones and leaves some out. V and J calls and clone size are given by that table; D and trimming were obtained from the DNA. The data hold around 120,000 clones, with around 80% observed a single time. In this sample, this clone turned up once. The receptor was isolated from a man at least 80 years old with active or convalescent COVID-19. The specimen was peripheral blood.

The CDR3 protein is CASRAPGQGYEQYF. The DNA for the CDR3 is TGTGCCAGCAGAGCTCCGGGACAAGGCTACGAGCAGTACTTC. The genes are TRBV28 and TRBJ2-7, with TRBD1 as a possible D gene (6 bases). The V end was cut by 6 bases, the J end by 3 bases, with 15 bases between. The CDR3 contains 14 residues. Germline-derived CDR1 and CDR2 are MDHEN and SYDVKM.